What follows are 12 T cell receptor beta chains derived from one specimen sequenced in a study of blood T cell repertoires in COVID-19. The assay was immunoSEQ multiplex PCR, and TCRdb's table has in-frame clones only and misses some. The sample includes roughly 200,000 clones, about nine tenths of them seen just once. The specimen was peripheral blood. The receptors originated from a man between 35 and 55 years old with acute or convalescent COVID-19.

The rearrangement joins TRBV19 to TRBJ1-1, with D perhaps matching TRBD1 (5 bases). Looked up from germline, CDR1 is LNHDA and CDR2 is SQIVND (reference sequence). The CDR3 runs 16 residues. The V and J ends lost 1 base and 1 base respectively, with 13 bases between them. Here the CDR3 reads CASSIAGRGTNTEAFF. Here the CDR3 DNA reads TGTGCCAGTAGTATAGCGGGACGGGGGACGAACACTGAAGCTTTCTTT.

This sequence joins TRBV10-1 and TRBJ1-3; no firm D call. This CDR3 has 15 residues. Trimming took off 6 bases at V and 2 bases at J, with 14 bases between the two ends. Germline CDR1 and CDR2: WNHNN and SYGVQD (reference sequence). The CDR3 DNA is TGCGCCAGCAGCGAACAAAACGTCCCTGGAAACACCATATATTTT. Translation: CASSEQNVPGNTIYF.

The chain has TRBV19 and TRBJ2-3, with D possibly TRBD1 on 5 matching bases. The V end was cut by 9 bases, the J end by 0 bases, with 19 bases between. This CDR3 comprises 16 residues. Germline CDR1 is LNHDA and CDR2 is SQIVND (reference sequence). The CDR3 reads CASKPWGSPSTDTQYF. The CDR3 DNA reads as TGTGCCAGCAAACCTTGGGGCTCCCCTAGCACAGATACGCAGTATTTT.

This chain connects TRBV5-1 to TRBJ1-2; D is perhaps TRBD1 (5 bases). Germline-derived CDR1 and CDR2 are SGHRS and YFSETQ. CDR3 size: 16 residues. V was pared by 4 bases and J by 7 bases, with 23 bases between. The CDR3 sequence: CASSVAGEGRGSGYTF. CDR3 in DNA: TGCGCCAGCAGCGTGGCCGGGGAGGGGAGAGGTTCTGGCTACACCTTC. Full variable domain (remainder filled in from reference TRBV5-1 and TRBJ1-2): KAGVTQTPRYLIKTRGQQVTLSCSPISGHRSVSWYQQTPGQGLQFLFEYFSETQRNKGNFPGRFSGRQFSNSRSEMNVSTLELGDSALYLCASSVAGEGRGSGYTFGSGTRLTVV.

The gene calls are TRBV2 and TRBJ1-1; 10 bases are a match to TRBD1. Per the germline V gene, CDR1 is SNHLY and CDR2 is FYNNEI. The CDR3 contains 15 residues. Trimming removed 6 bases from V and 1 base from J; junction bases left unmatched: 5. CDR3 region: CASSSRQGANTEAFF. The CDR3 DNA follows: TGTGCCAGCAGCTCCCGACAGGGGGCGAACACTGAAGCTTTCTTT. The full variable domain, rest sourced from reference TRBV2 and TRBJ1-1, is EPEVTQTPSHQVTQMGQEVILRCVPISNHLYFYWYRQILGQKVEFLVSFYNNEISEKSEIFDDQFSVERPDGSNFTLKIRSTKLEDSAMYFCASSSRQGANTEAFFGQGTRLTVV.

The rearrangement joins TRBV4-1 to TRBJ2-6, with 7 nucleotides matching TRBD1. The CDR3 runs 19 residues. Per the germline V gene, CDR1 is MGHRA and CDR2 is YSYEKL. The ends lost 2 bases at V and 2 bases at J; junction bases unmatched: 12. The CDR3, as DNA: TGCGCCAGCAGCCAATTGCTACTCGGGACAGACACTGGGGCCAACGTCCTGACTTTC. Amino acid sequence: CASSQLLLGTDTGANVLTF.

The V gene is TRBV27, the J gene TRBJ1-2, with D tentatively TRBD1 (5 bases). Germline V gene sequence: CDR1 MNHEY, CDR2 SMNVEV (reference sequence). The ends were cut back, 6 bases at V and 0 bases at J, with 11 bases in the middle. The CDR3 has 14 amino acids. DNA for the CDR3: TGTGCCAGCAGCTCAGACAGAGCTAACTATGGCTACACCTTC. Translated, it gives CASSSDRANYGYTF.

The chain has TRBV5-4 and TRBJ2-7; possible D gene TRBD1, 6 bases. V lost 4 bases and J 3 bases, leaving 20 bases between the germline ends. Germline CDR1 and CDR2: SGHNT and YYREEE (reference sequence). The CDR3 runs 16 residues. CDR3 DNA sequence: TGTGCCAGCAGCCCCAATCCCGCCGGGACAAACTACGAGCAGTACTTC. Protein product: CASSPNPAGTNYEQYF.

This sequence joins TRBV5-1 and TRBJ2-5; 9 bases fit TRBD2. Losses at the gene ends were 6 bases for V and 2 bases for J; bases not matched to a gene: 8. CDR1 and CDR2 from the germline V gene are SGHRS and YFSETQ. The CDR3 runs 15 residues. This chain's CDR3 is CASKSGGFLQETQYF. For the CDR3, the DNA is TGCGCCAGCAAAAGCGGGGGGTTCCTACAAGAGACCCAGTACTTC.

This chain connects TRBV5-6 to TRBJ2-1; 8 bases are shared with TRBD1. The CDR3 has 16 residues. With V trimmed by 3 bases and J by 9 bases, 14 bases remained unmatched. Germline assignment: CDR1 SGHDT and CDR2 YYEEEE. CDR3 protein: CASSSGTRDRISEQFF. Written as DNA, the CDR3 is TGTGCCAGCAGCTCGGGGACAAGGGACAGGATATCTGAGCAGTTCTTC.

V gene TRBV5-6 combines with J gene TRBJ1-5; the D gene is possibly TRBD1 (5 bases). With 0 bases removed from V and 5 bases from J, the gap between germline ends came to 12 bases. Germline CDR1 SGHDT, CDR2 YYEEEE. The CDR3 sequence is 15 residues long. CDR3 loop: CASSLGPAGDQPQHF. The DNA for the CDR3 is TGTGCCAGCAGCTTGGGGCCGGCGGGGGATCAGCCCCAGCATTTT.

The V gene is TRBV5-5, the J gene TRBJ2-1, with D hard to call. Trimming took 0 bases from V and 10 from J, leaving 11 bases between them. The CDR3 sequence is 13 residues long. Looked up from germline, CDR1 is SGHKS and CDR2 is YYEKEE (reference sequence). CDR3 amino acids: CASSLASVPEQFF. The CDR3, as DNA: TGTGCCAGCAGCTTGGCTAGTGTGCCGGAGCAGTTCTTC.